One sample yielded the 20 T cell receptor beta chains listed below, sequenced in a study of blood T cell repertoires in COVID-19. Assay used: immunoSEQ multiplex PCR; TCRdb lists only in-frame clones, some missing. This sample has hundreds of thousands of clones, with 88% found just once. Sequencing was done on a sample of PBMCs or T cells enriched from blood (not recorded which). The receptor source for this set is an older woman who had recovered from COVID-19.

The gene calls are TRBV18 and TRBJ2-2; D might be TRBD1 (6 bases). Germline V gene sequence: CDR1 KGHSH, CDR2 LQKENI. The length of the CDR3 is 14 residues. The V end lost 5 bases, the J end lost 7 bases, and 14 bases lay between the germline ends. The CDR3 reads CASSSQTGGGELFF. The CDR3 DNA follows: TGTGCCAGCTCATCCCAGACAGGCGGCGGGGAGCTGTTTTTT. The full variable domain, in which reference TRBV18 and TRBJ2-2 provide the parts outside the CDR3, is NAGVMQNPRHLVRRRGQEARLRCSPMKGHSHVYWYRQLPEEGLKFMVYLQKENIIDESGMPKERFSAEFPKEGPSILRIQQVVRGDSAAYFCASSSQTGGGELFFGEGSRLTVL.

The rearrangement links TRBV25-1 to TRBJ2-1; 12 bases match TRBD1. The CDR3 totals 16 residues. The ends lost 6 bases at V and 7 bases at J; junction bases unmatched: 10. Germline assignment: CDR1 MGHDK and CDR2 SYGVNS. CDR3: CASREQGQGAYNEQFF. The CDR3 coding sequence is TGTGCCAGCAGGGAACAGGGACAGGGGGCATATAATGAGCAGTTCTTC.

Here the CDR3 DNA reads TGTGCCAGCAGCGTAGAGGGGACAAATAATTCACCCCTCCACTTT. Encoded protein: CASSVEGTNNSPLHF. The chain couples TRBV9 to TRBJ1-6, with D possibly TRBD1 on 6 matching bases. Per germline, CDR1 SGDLS and CDR2 YYNGEE. The CDR3 extends over 15 amino acids. Trimming stripped 0 bases from V and 5 bases from J, with 9 bases between.

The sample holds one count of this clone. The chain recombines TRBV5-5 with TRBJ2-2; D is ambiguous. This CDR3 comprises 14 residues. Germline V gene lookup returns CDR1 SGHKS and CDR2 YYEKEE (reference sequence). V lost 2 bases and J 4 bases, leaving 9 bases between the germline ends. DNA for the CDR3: TGTGCCAGCAGCTTATTCGGTGGCACCGGGGAGCTGTTTTTT. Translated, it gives CASSLFGGTGELFF.

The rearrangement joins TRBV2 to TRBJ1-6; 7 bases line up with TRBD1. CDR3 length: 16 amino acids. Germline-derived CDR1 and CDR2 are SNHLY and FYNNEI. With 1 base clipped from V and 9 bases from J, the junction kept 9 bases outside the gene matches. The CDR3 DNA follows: TGTGCCAGCAGTGAAGGGGGGACAGCGCCTCTTTCACCCCTCCACTTT. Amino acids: CASSEGGTAPLSPLHF.

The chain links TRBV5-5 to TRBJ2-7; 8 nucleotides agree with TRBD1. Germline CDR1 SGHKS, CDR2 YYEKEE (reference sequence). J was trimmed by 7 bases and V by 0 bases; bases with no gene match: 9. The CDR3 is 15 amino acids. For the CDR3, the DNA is TGTGCCAGCAGCTTGGCGGGACAGGACCTCTGGGAGCAGTACTTC. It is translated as CASSLAGQDLWEQYF.

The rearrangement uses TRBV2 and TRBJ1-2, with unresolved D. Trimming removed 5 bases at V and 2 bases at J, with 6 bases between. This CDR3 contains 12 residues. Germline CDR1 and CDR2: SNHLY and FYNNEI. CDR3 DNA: TGTGCCAGCAGTCTGGAGAACTATGGCTACACCTTC. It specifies CASSLENYGYTF.

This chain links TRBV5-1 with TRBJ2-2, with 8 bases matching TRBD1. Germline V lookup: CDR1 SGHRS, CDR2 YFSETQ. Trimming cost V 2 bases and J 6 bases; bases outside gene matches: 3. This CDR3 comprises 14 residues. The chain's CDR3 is CASSLTGGSGELFF. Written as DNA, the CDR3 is TGCGCCAGCAGCTTAACAGGGGGGTCCGGGGAGCTGTTTTTT.

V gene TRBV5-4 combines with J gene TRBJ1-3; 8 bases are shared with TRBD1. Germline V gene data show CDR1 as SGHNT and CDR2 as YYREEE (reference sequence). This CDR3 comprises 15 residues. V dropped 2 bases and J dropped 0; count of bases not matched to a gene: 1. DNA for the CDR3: TGTGCCAGCAGCTTTGGGACAGGCTCTGGAAACACCATATATTTT. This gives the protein CASSFGTGSGNTIYF.

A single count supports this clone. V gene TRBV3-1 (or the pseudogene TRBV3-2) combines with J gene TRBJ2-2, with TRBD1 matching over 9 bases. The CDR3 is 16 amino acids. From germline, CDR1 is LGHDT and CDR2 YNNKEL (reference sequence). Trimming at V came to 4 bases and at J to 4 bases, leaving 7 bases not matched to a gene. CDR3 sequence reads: CASSPEDRGGTGELFF. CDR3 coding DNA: TGTGCCAGCAGCCCCGAGGACAGGGGAGGCACCGGGGAGCTGTTTTTT.

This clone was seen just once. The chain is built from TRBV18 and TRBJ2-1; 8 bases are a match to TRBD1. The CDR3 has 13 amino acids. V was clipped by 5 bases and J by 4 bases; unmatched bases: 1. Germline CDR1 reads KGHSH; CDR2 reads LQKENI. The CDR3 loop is CASSGTGYNEQFF. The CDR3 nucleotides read TGTGCCAGCTCAGGGACAGGATACAATGAGCAGTTCTTC.

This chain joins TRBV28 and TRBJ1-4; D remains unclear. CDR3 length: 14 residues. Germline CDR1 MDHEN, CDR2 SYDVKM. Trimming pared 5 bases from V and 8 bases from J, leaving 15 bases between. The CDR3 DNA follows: TGTGCCAGCAGTCCGTCAGACATAGAGGAAAAACTGTTTTTT. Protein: CASSPSDIEEKLFF.

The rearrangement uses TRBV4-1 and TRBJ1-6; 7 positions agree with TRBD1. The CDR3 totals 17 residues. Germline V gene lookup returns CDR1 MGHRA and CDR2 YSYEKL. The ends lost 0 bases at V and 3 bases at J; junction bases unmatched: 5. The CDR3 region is CASSQDNRGYYNSPLHF. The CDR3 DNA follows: TGCGCCAGCAGCCAAGATAACAGGGGATACTATAATTCACCCCTCCACTTT.

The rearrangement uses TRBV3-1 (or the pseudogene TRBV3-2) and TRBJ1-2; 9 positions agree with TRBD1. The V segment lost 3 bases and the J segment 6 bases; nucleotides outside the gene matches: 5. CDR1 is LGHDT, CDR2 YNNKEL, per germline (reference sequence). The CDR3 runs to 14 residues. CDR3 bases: TGTGCCAGCAGCCACATACAGGGGGCGGATGGCTACACCTTC. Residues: CASSHIQGADGYTF.

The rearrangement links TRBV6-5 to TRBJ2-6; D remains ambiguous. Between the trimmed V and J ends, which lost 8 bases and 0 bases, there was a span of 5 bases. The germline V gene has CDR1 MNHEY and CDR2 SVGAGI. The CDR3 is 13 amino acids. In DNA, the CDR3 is TGTGCCAGCGACTTCTCTGGGGCCAACGTCCTGACTTTC. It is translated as CASDFSGANVLTF.

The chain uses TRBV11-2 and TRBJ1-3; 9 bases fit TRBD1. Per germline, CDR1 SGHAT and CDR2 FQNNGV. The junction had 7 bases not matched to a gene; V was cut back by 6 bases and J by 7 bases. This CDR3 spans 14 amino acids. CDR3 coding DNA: TGTGCCAGCAGGCCGACAGGGGGGACGAACACCATATATTTT. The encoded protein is CASRPTGGTNTIYF.

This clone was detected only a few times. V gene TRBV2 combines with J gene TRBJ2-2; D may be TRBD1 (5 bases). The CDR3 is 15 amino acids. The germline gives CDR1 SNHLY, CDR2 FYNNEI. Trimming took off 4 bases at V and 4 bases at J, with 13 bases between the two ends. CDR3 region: CASSAQLTVTGELFF. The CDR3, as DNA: TGTGCCAGCAGTGCGCAACTGACAGTCACCGGGGAGCTGTTTTTT.

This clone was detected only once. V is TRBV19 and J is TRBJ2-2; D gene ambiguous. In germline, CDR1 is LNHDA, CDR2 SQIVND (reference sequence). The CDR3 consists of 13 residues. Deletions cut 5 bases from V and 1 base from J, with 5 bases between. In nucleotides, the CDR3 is TGTGCCAGTAGTTTCGGGAACACCGGGGAGCTGTTTTTT. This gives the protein CASSFGNTGELFF.

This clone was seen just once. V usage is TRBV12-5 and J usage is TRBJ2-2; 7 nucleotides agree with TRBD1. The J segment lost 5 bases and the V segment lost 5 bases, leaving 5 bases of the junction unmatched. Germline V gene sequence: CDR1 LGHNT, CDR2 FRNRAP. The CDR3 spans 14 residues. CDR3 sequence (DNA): TGTGCTAGTGGTACCGCAGGGGGAACCGGGGAGCTGTTTTTT. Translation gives CASGTAGGTGELFF.

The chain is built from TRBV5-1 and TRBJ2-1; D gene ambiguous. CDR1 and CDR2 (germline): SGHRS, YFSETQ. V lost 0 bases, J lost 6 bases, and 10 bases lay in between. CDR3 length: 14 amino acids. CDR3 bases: TGCGCCAGCAGCTTGGAACTACCTATCAATGAGCAGTTCTTC. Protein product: CASSLELPINEQFF.